The source of this T cell receptor beta chain is a study of T cell changes during pregnancy in multiple sclerosis. Here immunoSEQ multiplex PCR was the method, and the copy in TCRdb shows in-frame clones only, minus some. The sample shows 40,000 or so clones, 88% of them seen only once. The sample consisted of CD8+ T cells from peripheral blood mononuclear cells, taken in the first trimester of pregnancy. The receptor was isolated from a female donor with multiple sclerosis, enrolled in a pregnancy study.

CDR3 residues: CASSFDRGETEAFF. CDR3 DNA: TGTGCCAGCAGCTTCGACAGGGGGGAAACTGAAGCTTTCTTT. The V call is TRBV13, the J call TRBJ1-1, with TRBD1 matching 9 bases. V trimming: 3 bases; J trimming: 5 bases; junction bases outside the gene matches: 4. Germline V CDR1 and CDR2: PRHDT, FYEKMQ (reference sequence). There are 14 residues in the CDR3.